A single sample is the source of the 9 T cell receptor beta chains below, sequenced in a study of blood T cell repertoires in COVID-19. The protocol was immunoSEQ multiplex PCR, while the TCRdb copy is restricted to in-frame clones and leaves out a portion. This sample yields tens of thousands of clones, of which roughly 77% are seen a single time; 24% belongs to the top ten. The specimen was peripheral blood. All receptors derive from a human donor in a cohort sampled during active COVID-19.

This clone was counted a few times. The rearrangement uses TRBV5-4 and TRBJ2-1, with D possibly being TRBD1 (6 bases). This CDR3 has 14 residues. Germline V CDR1 and CDR2: SGHNT, YYREEE (reference sequence). With 6 bases removed from V and 6 bases from J, the gap between germline ends came to 16 bases. In nucleotides, the CDR3 is TGTGCCAGCAACAACAGGGATGGAAGCAATGAGCAGTTCTTC. This codes for CASNNRDGSNEQFF.

The J gene is TRBJ1-2, the V gene TRBV5-1; D not certain. In germline, CDR1 is SGHRS, CDR2 YFSETQ. V gave up 4 bases and J gave up 8 bases, with 18 bases separating them. The length of the CDR3 is 14 residues. CDR3 residues: CASSRTVAEGGYTF. The CDR3 DNA is TGCGCCAGCAGCCGTACCGTAGCGGAGGGCGGCTACACCTTC.

This chain uses TRBV5-6 with TRBJ2-7, with unresolved D. The CDR3 is 16 residues long. V dropped 4 bases and J dropped 0 bases, with 17 bases sitting between them. CDR1 SGHDT and CDR2 YYEEEE come from the germline V gene. The CDR3 is CASSPDAVVSSYEQYF. The CDR3 DNA follows: TGTGCCAGCAGCCCCGATGCGGTCGTAAGCTCCTACGAGCAGTACTTC. The entire variable domain, with the rest obtained from reference TRBV5-6 and TRBJ2-7, is as follows: DAGVTQSPTHLIKTRGQQVTLRCSPKSGHDTVSWYQQALGQGPQFIFQYYEEEERQRGNFPDRFSGHQFPNYSSELNVNALLLGDSALYLCASSPDAVVSSYEQYFGPGTRLTVT.

The genes are TRBV11-3 and TRBJ2-1, with 10 bases that match TRBD1. This CDR3 is 15 amino acids long. Germline V lookup: CDR1 SGHNT, CDR2 YENEEA. The ends lost 5 bases at V and 9 bases at J; junction bases unmatched: 10. CDR3 protein: CASSPQTGGLGEQFF. The CDR3 bases are TGTGCCAGCAGCCCACAGACAGGGGGCTTAGGTGAGCAGTTCTTC.

This clone has more than one count but fewer than ten. The chain couples TRBV28 to TRBJ2-7; TRBD2 matches at 10 bases. V gave up 3 bases and J gave up 2 bases; unmatched junction bases: 7. CDR1 and CDR2 from the germline V gene are MDHEN and SYDVKM. The CDR3 consists of 16 residues. The CDR3 DNA sequence: TGTGCCAGCAGTTTCCCCCTAGCGGGAGATACCTACGAGCAGTACTTC. Protein sequence: CASSFPLAGDTYEQYF.

The V and J genes are TRBV6-6 and TRBJ1-2; 7 positions match TRBD1. From germline, CDR1 is MNHNY and CDR2 SVGAGI (reference sequence). Trimming cost V 10 bases and J 6 bases; bases outside gene matches: 5. The CDR3 runs to 11 residues. The CDR3 sequence: CATSTGNGYTF. The CDR3 DNA follows: TGTGCCACTTCGACAGGGAATGGCTACACCTTC.

The chain uses TRBV15 and TRBJ2-3; D remains ambiguous. Germline-derived CDR1 and CDR2 are LNHNV and YYDKDF (reference sequence). The CDR3 length is 14 residues. The ends were cut back, 2 bases at V and 2 bases at J, with 8 bases in the middle. This chain's CDR3 is CATSRPQFTDTQYF. In nucleotides, the CDR3 is TGTGCCACCAGCAGACCCCAGTTCACAGATACGCAGTATTTT.

The rearrangement joins TRBV7-3 to TRBJ2-2; the match to TRBD1 covers 12 bases. Germline V gene sequence: CDR1 SGHTA, CDR2 FQGTGA. This CDR3 has 16 residues. The trim removed 6 bases at V and 6 bases at J, leaving 8 bases unmatched. The chain's CDR3 is CASSRPGQGAAGELFF. Here the CDR3 DNA reads TGTGCCAGCAGTCGCCCGGGACAGGGGGCGGCCGGGGAGCTGTTTTTT.

This clone occurred a few times. The chain has TRBV5-5 and TRBJ2-7; 7 nucleotides align to TRBD2. The CDR3 has 16 residues. V shed 0 bases, J shed 6 bases, and the junction held 12 bases outside the gene matches. Germline CDR1 SGHKS, CDR2 YYEKEE (reference sequence). CDR3 sequence (DNA): TGTGCCAGCAGCTTGGCCGGAGGGCTAGCGGCTGGCGAGCAGTACTTC. This translates into CASSLAGGLAAGEQYF.